The 17 T cell receptor beta chains below come from one sample, sequenced in a study of blood T cell repertoires in COVID-19. Method: immunoSEQ multiplex PCR; TCRdb's copy keeps in-frame clones and lacks some. The sample contains under 150,000 clones, approximately 85% of which appear only once. The sample comprised peripheral blood. Receptors were obtained from a woman aged 55-75 years with COVID-19, enrolled during active disease.

This sequence joins TRBV19 and TRBJ1-2; no definite D call. Deletions cut 5 bases from V and 4 bases from J, with 14 bases between. The CDR3 has 14 residues. Germline V CDR1 and CDR2: LNHDA, SQIVND (reference sequence). This CDR3 is CASSAASLRYGYTF. In DNA form, the CDR3 reads TGTGCCAGTAGTGCGGCTTCTTTGCGCTATGGCTACACCTTC.

A word on this clone: One end of the junction does not line up with germline, which may come from a read error. The chain employs TRBV7-7 and TRBJ2-5; possible D gene TRBD1, 5 bases. CDR3 length: 13 residues. Germline V gene lookup returns CDR1 SSHAT and CDR2 FNYEAQ (reference sequence). The CDR3 sequence: CASSLDSQETQYF. In DNA form, the CDR3 reads TGTGCTAGCAGCTTAGACAGCCAAGAGACCCAGTACTTC.

The chain joins TRBV19 to TRBJ2-1; 8 bases are a match to TRBD1. Germline V gene lookup returns CDR1 LNHDA and CDR2 SQIVND (reference sequence). The junction had 13 bases not matched to a gene; V was cut back by 9 bases and J by 9 bases. The CDR3 is 14 residues long. The CDR3 nucleotides are TGTGCCAGCTGGGACAGGCAAGGGCGTGGTGAGCAGTTCTTC. Encoded protein: CASWDRQGRGEQFF. Filled out from reference TRBV19 and TRBJ2-1, the complete variable domain reads DGGITQSPKYLFRKEGQNVTLSCEQNLNHDAMYWYRQDPGQGLRLIYYSQIVNDFQKGDIAEGYSVSREKKESFPLTVTSAQKNPTAFYLCASWDRQGRGEQFFGPGTRLTVL.

This clone was picked up one time. This chain connects TRBV4-1 to TRBJ1-3; unclear D gene. The CDR3 loop spans 16 amino acids. Trimming stripped 6 bases from V and 0 bases from J, with 15 bases between. The germline V gene has CDR1 MGHRA and CDR2 YSYEKL. The CDR3 is CASSLSDFSSGNTIYF. In DNA form, the CDR3 reads TGCGCCAGCAGTCTCTCAGACTTCAGCTCTGGAAACACCATATATTTT.

This clone is large (0.1 to 1%). V usage is TRBV9 and J usage is TRBJ2-7, with D perhaps TRBD1 (5 bases). Germline V gene data show CDR1 as SGDLS and CDR2 as YYNGEE. The CDR3 extends over 15 amino acids. The germline V and J ends were trimmed by 3 bases and 2 bases, with 15 bases remaining between them. CDR3 nucleotides: TGTGCCAGCAGCGCGAGTGACAGACTCGCCTACGAGCAGTACTTC. It encodes CASSASDRLAYEQYF.

The V and J genes are TRBV5-4 and TRBJ2-3; no firm D call. V was clipped by 0 bases and J by 4 bases, with 15 bases between them. Germline V gene sequence: CDR1 SGHNT, CDR2 YYREEE (reference sequence). The CDR3 loop spans 16 amino acids. The CDR3 DNA sequence: TGTGCCAGCAGCTTGGCAGCCATCAGGCGCGCAGATACGCAGTATTTT. Amino acids: CASSLAAIRRADTQYF.

The chain uses TRBV19 and TRBJ1-5; D gene uncertain. The CDR3 extends over 14 amino acids. V gave up 0 bases and J gave up 11 bases, with 14 bases separating them. Per the germline V gene, CDR1 is LNHDA and CDR2 is SQIVND (reference sequence). This chain's CDR3 is CASSIDSPPRAQHF. CDR3 bases: TGTGCCAGTAGTATAGACAGTCCCCCTCGGGCCCAGCATTTT.

This clone was counted a single time. The rearrangement uses TRBV25-1 and TRBJ1-2, with 8 bases fitting TRBD1. The CDR3 totals 16 residues. Per germline, CDR1 MGHDK and CDR2 SYGVNS. With V trimmed by 6 bases and J by 4 bases, 13 bases remained unmatched. CDR3 residues: CASSRPGQGAAYGYTF. For the CDR3, the DNA is TGTGCCAGCAGCCGCCCGGGGCAGGGGGCGGCCTATGGCTACACCTTC.

J is TRBJ2-1 and V is TRBV5-1; D is undetermined. CDR1 and CDR2 (germline): SGHRS, YFSETQ. CDR3 size: 14 residues. Trimming shortened V by 2 bases and J by 0 bases, and 6 bases separated the two germline ends. The CDR3: CASSFEASYNEQFF. The CDR3 coding sequence is TGCGCCAGCAGCTTCGAAGCCTCCTACAATGAGCAGTTCTTC.

The chain links TRBV6-1 to TRBJ1-1, with a possible D match to TRBD1 (5 bases). Germline V lookup: CDR1 MNHNS, CDR2 SASEGT. Trimming pared 2 bases from V and 3 bases from J, leaving 13 bases between. The CDR3 loop spans 15 amino acids. The CDR3 bases are TGTGCCAGCAGTGAATTCGCAGGGTCGGACACTGAAGCTTTCTTT. Translating gives CASSEFAGSDTEAFF.

V and J are TRBV5-1 and TRBJ2-7; 11 bases fit TRBD1. The V segment lost 3 bases and the J segment 2 bases; nucleotides outside the gene matches: 4. This CDR3 has 15 amino acids. CDR1 SGHRS and CDR2 YFSETQ come from the germline V gene. CDR3 nucleotides: TGCGCCAGCAGCTGGGGACAGGGGGAGGCCTACGAGCAGTACTTC. Protein sequence: CASSWGQGEAYEQYF. Variable domain in full (rest from reference TRBV5-1 and TRBJ2-7): KAGVTQTPRYLIKTRGQQVTLSCSPISGHRSVSWYQQTPGQGLQFLFEYFSETQRNKGNFPGRFSGRQFSNSRSEMNVSTLELGDSALYLCASSWGQGEAYEQYFGPGTRLTVT.

This clone was observed a single time. The chain is built from TRBV11-2 and TRBJ1-3; a weak D match, TRBD1 (5 bases). The CDR3 runs 15 residues. The germline V and J ends were trimmed by 1 base and 1 base, with 8 bases remaining between them. Germline lookup yields CDR1 SGHAT and CDR2 FQNNGV. CDR3 protein: CASSLVSGSGNTIYF. CDR3 in DNA: TGTGCCAGCAGCTTAGTCTCAGGGTCTGGAAACACCATATATTTT. The full variable domain, with the rest looked up from reference TRBV11-2 and TRBJ1-3, is EAGVAQSPRYKIIEKRQSVAFWCNPISGHATLYWYQQILGQGPKLLIQFQNNGVVDDSQLPKDRFSAERLKGVDSTLKIQPAKLEDSAVYLCASSLVSGSGNTIYFGEGSWLTVV.

This chain joins TRBV27 and TRBJ1-1; maybe TRBD1 (5 bases). CDR3 length equals 14 residues. Germline CDR1 MNHEY, CDR2 SMNVEV (reference sequence). V shed 5 bases and J shed 3 bases, with 13 bases lying between them. The CDR3 DNA reads TGTGCCAGCAGTCTCGGGGGGGATCACACTGAAGCTTTCTTT. Protein sequence: CASSLGGDHTEAFF.

The gene calls are TRBV10-3 and TRBJ1-4; TRBD1 aligns across 7 bases. CDR1 is ENHRY, CDR2 SYGVKD, per germline. The ends lost 6 bases at V and 3 bases at J; junction bases unmatched: 4. The CDR3 totals 14 residues. CDR3 sequence (DNA): TGTGCCATCAGAAGGGACAGTTCTAATGAAAAACTGTTTTTT. Encoded protein: CAIRRDSSNEKLFF.

The rearrangement uses TRBV5-4 and TRBJ2-5, with 9 bases aligning to TRBD1. The CDR3 has 15 residues. Trimming removed 4 bases from V and 1 base from J; junction bases left unmatched: 5. Germline V gene data show CDR1 as SGHNT and CDR2 as YYREEE (reference sequence). The CDR3 sequence: CASSDKQGAQETQYF. CDR3 in DNA: TGTGCCAGCAGCGATAAACAGGGGGCCCAAGAGACCCAGTACTTC.

The rearrangement joins TRBV5-1 to TRBJ1-2; D possibly corresponds to TRBD1 (6 bases). V shed 0 bases and J shed 5 bases, with 17 bases lying between them. The CDR3 is 16 residues long. The V gene's germline CDR1 is SGHRS and CDR2 YFSETQ. The CDR3 DNA reads TGCGCCAGCAGCTTGGCCGTTCAAGGGACACCATATGGCTACACCTTC. This gives the protein CASSLAVQGTPYGYTF.

V gene TRBV30 combines with J gene TRBJ1-1; D is perhaps TRBD1 (5 bases). The V gene's germline CDR1 is GTSNPN and CDR2 SVGIG (reference sequence). This CDR3 spans 14 amino acids. Trimming left V 0 bases short and J 5 bases short, with 13 bases between. The chain's CDR3 is CAWSVPRRGTEAFF. In DNA form, the CDR3 reads TGTGCCTGGAGTGTACCGCGGCGGGGGACTGAAGCTTTCTTT.